Here is one TCR beta chain with its context. Its antigen is as yet unknown. Samples were taken several times over chemoradiotherapy. The data are from a study of chemoradiotherapy in HPV16-positive cancers. Study-wide results and caveats: Non-HPV-specific T cells did not expand in tumors during treatment, whereas candidate HPV-specific clones and E7-related motifs did.

CDR1 is MNHNS, CDR2 SASEGT, per germline. The CDR3 loop spans 15 amino acids. V trimming: 6 bases; J trimming: 7 bases; junction bases outside the gene matches: 14. TCRdb's table, derived via immunoSEQ multiplex PCR, lists solely in-frame clones and lacks some. The table shows around 1,500 clones, with approximately 83% occurring only once. This sequence originates from a human donor with HPV-associated anogenital cancer. J is TRBJ2-7 and V is TRBV6-1; 8 bases fit TRBD1. Sequenced here: tumor tissue, sampled from a patient who underwent chemoradiotherapy. CDR3 nucleotide sequence: TGTGCCAGCAGGGACCGAGGGACAGGAAAGGAAGAGCAGTACTTC. As protein: CASRDRGTGKEEQYF.